The clone carrying this T cell receptor (beta chain) has a handful of counts. This sample was taken from a study of T-cell reconstitution after alpha-beta-depleted transplantation in children. The V gene end was trimmed by 8 bases and the J gene end by 3 bases; junction bases not matched to a gene: 4. The length of the CDR3 is 13 residues. Unique molecular identifiers tagged the TCRbeta library. Each CDR3 protein is one row after TCRdb ran MiXCR on the PCR reads. The sample holds about 900,000 distinct CDR3 sequences, around 30% seen once. Material: PBMCs, mostly from graft donor cells, obtained 360 days after TCRalphabeta/CD19-depleted stem cell transplant. The rearrangement joins TRBV12-3 or TRBV12-4 to TRBJ1-5, with 7 positions matching TRBD1. The sequence derives from a boy under two years old who had a stem cell transplant for SCID, so the T cells may come from the graft donor. The CDR3 here is CASSGQPNQPQHF. CDR3 sequence (DNA): TGTGCCAGCTCGGGACAGCCCAATCAGCCCCAGCATTTT.